The source of this TCR beta chain is a study of OX40 agonist ivuxolimab in advanced cancers. Study findings and constraints: The study found among the lowest clonal expansion in partial responders at 0.1-3.0 mg/kg.

The CDR3 runs to 16 residues. Germline V gene sequence: CDR1 SEHNR, CDR2 FQNEAQ (reference sequence). The V end was cut by 2 bases, the J end by 2 bases, with 10 bases between. With respect to this clone: Its antigen is unknown.

If patients had autoimmune disease history or systemic immunosuppression, they were excluded. Profiled with immunoSEQ multiplex PCR; TCRdb holds only in-frame clones, not every one. The sample lists fewer than 90,000 clones; roughly nine tenths were seen once. This sequence originates from an adult with an advanced solid tumor such as melanoma, head and neck, liver or kidney cancer. The J gene is TRBJ2-6, the V gene TRBV7-9, with no clear D. Material: CD4+ or CD8+ T cells sorted from blood, obtained in a trial of the OX40 agonist ivuxolimab. Here the CDR3 reads CASSLFGATGANVLTF. CDR3 DNA: TGTGCCAGCAGCTTATTCGGCGCGACTGGGGCCAACGTCCTGACTTTC.